Detailed here is one T cell receptor (beta chain). The data stem from a study of blood T cell repertoires in COVID-19. Overall study: From the United States, Italy and Spain came samples of acute and convalescent COVID-19.

Sequencing used immunoSEQ multiplex PCR; TCRdb keeps in-frame clones, though not all of them. Among over 200,000 clones listed, about 93% were seen once. V lost 7 bases and J 9 bases, leaving 13 bases between the germline ends. From germline, CDR1 is SEHNR and CDR2 FQNEAQ (reference sequence). CDR3 length: 13 residues. The sequence was obtained from a man in his sixties with COVID-19, enrolled during active disease. The chain employs TRBV7-9 and TRBJ1-6; TRBD1 might be the D (6 bases). Sequencing used peripheral blood. The CDR3 DNA is TGTGCCAGCACCGCAGGGGATTCTTCACCCCTCCACTTT. Translating gives CASTAGDSSPLHF.